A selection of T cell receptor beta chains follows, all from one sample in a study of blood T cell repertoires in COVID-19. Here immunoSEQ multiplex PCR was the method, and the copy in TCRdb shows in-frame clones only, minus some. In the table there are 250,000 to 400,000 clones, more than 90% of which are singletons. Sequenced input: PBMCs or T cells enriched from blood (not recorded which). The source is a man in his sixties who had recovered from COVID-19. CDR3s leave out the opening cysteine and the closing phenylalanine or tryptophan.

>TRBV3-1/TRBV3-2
ASSQNLQGRQPQH
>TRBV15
ATRGSTGYNEKLF
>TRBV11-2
ASSFAGRKNTEAF
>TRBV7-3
ASSLIGGTGELF
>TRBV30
AWSIISGGSGNTIY
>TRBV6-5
ASKPGQGSYEQY
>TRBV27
ASRRTSGPPYNEQF
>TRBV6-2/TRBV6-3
ASSWTSGGANEQF
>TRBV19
ASNPGRPVGYT
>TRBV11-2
ASSWRQGAGAEAF
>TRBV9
ASSVEGTWGTDTQY
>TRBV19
ASSILPGQGVETQY
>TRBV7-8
ASSLADSGTGELF